This is a list of T cell receptor delta chains from one sample in a study of gamma-delta T cells after stem cell transplantation. TCRdb re-called the RT-PCR reads using CATT. The sample holds more than 1,500 delta-chain clones; roughly 30% are singletons and the top ten take over 15%. Material: gamma-delta T cells. These TCRs come from a human donor. It is not recorded whose cells these are; they may come from a transplant donor. CDR3s include the opening cysteine and the closing phenylalanine or tryptophan. D genes are given only for firm matches. A clone size is listed for some rows: how often the clone was seen (once, few, many), or a class if it is expanded.

J: TRDJ1
size: .
V: TRDV2
D: TRDD3
CDR3: CACDTLGDTRAVSVRLIF
DNA: TGTGCCTGTGACACTCTGGGGGATACGCGGGCGGTGTCCGTTAGACTCATCTTT

J: TRDJ1
size: .
V: TRDV2
D: TRDD3
CDR3: CACDPVLGDTHFPDKPIF
DNA: TGTGCCTGTGACCCTGTACTGGGGGATACCCACTTTCCCGATAAACCCATCTTT

J: TRDJ1
size: large
V: TRDV2
D: TRDD3
CDR3: CACDTLLGDTRNDKLIF
DNA: TGTGCCTGTGACACCTTACTGGGGGATACGCGTAACGATAAACTCATCTTT

J: TRDJ1
size: .
V: TRDV2
D: TRDD3
CDR3: CACDTLGDMYTDKLIF
DNA: TGTGCCTGTGACACCCTGGGGGATATGTACACCGATAAACTCATCTTT

J: TRDJ1
size: few
V: TRDV2
D: .
CDR3: CACDGIKQGDKLIF
DNA: TGTGCCTGTGACGGGATAAAGCAAGGGGATAAACTCATCTTT

J: TRDJ2
size: .
V: TRDV2
D: .
CDR3: CACEPMGGREQLFF
DNA: TGTGCCTGTGAACCGATGGGGGGACGGGAACAACTCTTCTTT

J: TRDJ3
size: large
V: TRDV2
D: TRDD3
CDR3: CACDTVSGWGTPLRLSSWDTRQMFF
DNA: TGTGCCTGTGACACCGTGAGTGGATGGGGGACCCCGCTTCGTTTATCGTCCTGGGACACCCGACAGATGTTTTTC

J: TRDJ1
size: .
V: TRDV2
D: TRDD3
CDR3: CACDTVTGSLGGYAVDTLIF
DNA: TGTGCCTGTGACACCGTCACGGGTTCCCTTGGGGGATACGCAGTCGATACACTCATCTTT

J: TRDJ1
size: .
V: TRDV2
D: .
CDR3: CACDSVSPAENTGGPGTDKLIF
DNA: TGTGCCTGTGACTCCGTATCGCCGGCTGAAAATACTGGTGGGCCAGGGACCGATAAACTCATCTTT

J: TRDJ1
size: .
V: TRDV1
D: TRDD3
CDR3: CALGDSVVLLPVLGDTGYTDKLIF
DNA: TGTGCTCTTGGGGACTCCGTGGTCCTACTACCTGTACTGGGGGATACGGGGTACACCGATAAACTCATCTTT

J: TRDJ3
size: few
V: TRDV2
D: TRDD3
CDR3: CACDTVVGDKAPGDTRPMFF
DNA: TGTGCCTGTGACACCGTGGTGGGGGATAAGGCGCCTGGTGACACCCGACCGATGTTTTTC

J: TRDJ1
size: few
V: TRDV2
D: .
CDR3: CACVTLTGPYTDKLIF
DNA: TGTGCCTGTGTCACCCTTACTGGGCCGTACACCGATAAACTCATCTTT

J: TRDJ1
size: large
V: TRDV2
D: TRDD3
CDR3: CACDTVAWGIRRVTDKLIF
DNA: TGTGCCTGTGACACCGTTGCCTGGGGGATACGGAGGGTCACCGATAAACTCATCTTT

J: TRDJ1
size: few
V: TRDV1
D: TRDD3
CDR3: CALGESWVRDWGIPKDDKLIF
DNA: TGTGCTCTTGGGGAATCCTGGGTGCGGGACTGGGGGATCCCCAAGGACGATAAACTCATCTTT

J: TRDJ1
size: .
V: TRDV1
D: .
CDR3: CARCMHWALHADKLIF
DNA: TGTGCTCGATGTATGCACTGGGCCCTACACGCCGATAAACTCATCTTT

J: TRDJ1
size: .
V: TRDV1
D: .
CDR3: CALGDRLPTVLGGPYTDKLIF
DNA: TGTGCTCTTGGGGACAGACTTCCTACGGTTCTGGGGGGCCCGTACACCGATAAACTCATCTTT

J: TRDJ1
size: few
V: TRDV2
D: TRDD3
CDR3: CACDMLGELTDKLIF
DNA: TGTGCCTGTGACATGCTGGGGGAGCTCACCGATAAACTCATCTTT

J: TRDJ3
size: few
V: TRDV2
D: TRDD3
CDR3: CACDVLGDDSWDTRQMFF
DNA: TGTGCCTGTGACGTACTGGGGGACGATTCCTGGGACACCCGACAGATGTTTTTC

J: TRDJ1
size: .
V: TRDV2
D: TRDD3
CDR3: CACDALLGAYTDKLIF
DNA: TGTGCCTGTGACGCCCTACTGGGGGCTTACACCGATAAACTCATCTTT

J: TRDJ1
size: .
V: TRDV2
D: TRDD3
CDR3: CACDTLSAEVGEGDKLIF
DNA: TGTGCCTGTGACACTTTATCGGCCGAGGTGGGGGAAGGCGATAAACTCATCTTT

J: TRDJ1
size: once
V: TRDV2
D: TRDD3
CDR3: CACDALLGDTNTDKLIF
DNA: TGTGCCTGTGACGCCTTACTGGGGGATACGAACACCGATAAACTCATCTTT

J: TRDJ3
size: few
V: TRDV2
D: .
CDR3: CACDRTPLSGALIDTRPMFF
DNA: TGTGCCTGTGACCGGACCCCTCTTTCTGGGGCACTGATTGACACCCGACCGATGTTTTTC

J: TRDJ1
size: large
V: TRDV2
D: .
CDR3: CACDSLTGKSDKLIF
DNA: TGTGCCTGTGATTCCCTTACTGGGAAGTCCGATAAACTCATCTTT

J: TRDJ1
size: few
V: TRDV2
D: TRDD3
CDR3: CACDVLGTPTDKLIF
DNA: TGTGCCTGTGACGTACTGGGGACTCCTACCGATAAACTCATCTTT

J: TRDJ1
size: hyperexpanded
V: TRDV2
D: .
CDR3: CACDTVGFTDKLIF
DNA: TGTGCCTGTGACACCGTTGGGTTCACCGATAAACTCATCTTT

J: TRDJ1
size: .
V: TRDV2
D: .
CDR3: CASDWVLLEDTRTDKLIF
DNA: TGTGCCTCCGACTGGGTCTTACTGGAGGATACTCGCACCGATAAACTCATCTTT

J: TRDJ1
size: .
V: TRDV2
D: TRDD3
CDR3: CACDTLLGDEKLIF
DNA: TGTGCCTGTGACACCCTCCTGGGGGACGAAAAACTCATCTTT

J: TRDJ1
size: .
V: TRDV2
D: TRDD3
CDR3: CACDTLEGDTRTDKLIF
DNA: TGTGCCTGTGACACCCTCGAGGGGGATACGAGGACCGATAAACTCATCTTT

J: TRDJ2
size: .
V: TRDV2
D: TRDD3
CDR3: CACDTLGALTAHLFF
DNA: TGTGCCTGTGACACGCTGGGGGCTCTGACAGCACACCTCTTCTTT

J: TRDJ3
size: few
V: TRDV2
D: .
CDR3: CACDTFTGSISWDTRQMFF
DNA: TGTGCCTGTGACACCTTTACTGGCTCCATCTCCTGGGACACCCGACAGATGTTTTTC

J: TRDJ1
size: few
V: TRDV2
D: TRDD3
CDR3: CACERWGIPGDKLIF
DNA: TGTGCCTGTGAGCGCTGGGGGATACCTGGCGATAAACTCATCTTT

J: TRDJ1
size: large
V: TRDV2
D: TRDD3
CDR3: CACDALGDRNTDKLIF
DNA: TGTGCCTGTGACGCTCTGGGGGACCGTAACACCGATAAACTCATCTTT

J: TRDJ1
size: .
V: TRDV2
D: .
CDR3: CACDRLNSLALTDKLIF
DNA: TGTGCCTGTGACCGCCTTAACAGCCTTGCACTTACCGATAAACTCATCTTT

J: TRDJ1
size: .
V: TRDV2
D: .
CDR3: CACDRLPPWGDTDKLIF
DNA: TGTGCCTGTGACCGTCTTCCCCCGTGGGGGGACACCGATAAACTCATCTTT

J: TRDJ1
size: .
V: TRDV2
D: TRDD3
CDR3: CACDPVMGDTRDKLIF
DNA: TGTGCCTGTGACCCTGTAATGGGGGATACTCGCGATAAACTCATCTTT

J: TRDJ1
size: .
V: TRDV2
D: TRDD3
CDR3: CACDSVLGDRPNSTDNLIF
DNA: TGTGCCTGTGATTCTGTACTGGGGGATAGGCCCAACTCCACCGATAACCTCATCTTT

J: TRDJ1
size: few
V: TRDV2
D: TRDD3
CDR3: CASDWVLLGDTRTDKLIF
DNA: TGTGCCTCCGACTGGGTCTTACTGGGGGATACTCGCACCGATAAACTCATCTTT